These 20 T cell receptor beta chains originate from one sample sequenced in a study of blood T cell repertoires in COVID-19. This table comes from immunoSEQ multiplex PCR, and its TCRdb copy is limited to in-frame clones, with some not included. The sample holds about 310,000 clones; 85% are singletons and the top ten take approximately 1.9%. The sample taken for sequencing was PBMCs or T cells enriched from blood (not recorded which). The receptor source for this set is a woman aged 30 to 39 who had been exposed to COVID-19.

The chain is built from TRBV28 and TRBJ1-4; the D gene is possibly TRBD1 (5 bases). V shed 6 bases and J shed 5 bases, with 16 bases lying between them. Germline CDR1 is MDHEN and CDR2 is SYDVKM. The length of the CDR3 is 15 residues. The CDR3 is CASSIDRASNEKLFF. CDR3 bases: TGTGCCAGCAGCATAGACAGAGCCTCGAATGAAAAACTGTTTTTT.

In its sample, this clone was seen once. CDR3 loop: CASSGTGINTIYF. DNA of the CDR3: TGTGCCAGCTCCGGGACAGGGATAAACACCATATATTTT. The chain joins TRBV18 to TRBJ1-3; 9 bases are shared with TRBD1. Trimming removed 6 bases from V and 6 bases from J; junction bases left unmatched: 3. Germline CDR1 reads KGHSH; CDR2 reads LQKENI. This CDR3 spans 13 amino acids.

The chain carries TRBV10-3 and TRBJ1-5; 7 bases are shared with TRBD1. V was pared by 5 bases and J by 6 bases, with 10 bases of the junction left unmatched. This CDR3 comprises 15 residues. Germline values: CDR1 ENHRY, CDR2 SYGVKD. CDR3 amino acids: CAISPSRDSFQPQHF. The CDR3 region has the DNA TGTGCCATCAGTCCTAGCCGGGACAGTTTTCAGCCCCAGCATTTT.

In DNA form, the CDR3 reads TGTGCCAGCAGCTTAGCGGGAGTTCTACCAGATACGCAGTATTTT. Translated, it gives CASSLAGVLPDTQYF. The chain has TRBV7-9 and TRBJ2-3; TRBD2 might be the D (5 bases). The germline V gene has CDR1 SEHNR and CDR2 FQNEAQ (reference sequence). The CDR3 totals 15 residues. The V end lost 0 bases, the J end lost 4 bases, and 11 bases lay between the germline ends.

This clone was seen just once. V usage is TRBV28 and J usage is TRBJ1-4, with D perhaps matching TRBD1 (5 bases). The CDR3 consists of 14 residues. With 6 bases removed from V and 1 base from J, the gap between germline ends came to 9 bases. Germline V gene data show CDR1 as MDHEN and CDR2 as SYDVKM. The CDR3 protein is CASSPTETNEKLFF. The CDR3 DNA reads TGTGCCAGCAGCCCGACAGAAACTAATGAAAAACTGTTTTTT.

The chain employs TRBV24-1 and TRBJ1-2; perhaps TRBD1 as D (5 bases). The V gene's germline CDR1 is KGHDR and CDR2 SFDVKD. The CDR3 contains 15 residues. The V end lost 3 bases, the J end lost 4 bases, and 14 bases lay between the germline ends. CDR3 amino acids: CATSDDQTETYGYTF. Written as DNA, the CDR3 is TGTGCCACCAGTGATGATCAGACAGAGACCTATGGCTACACCTTC.

The chain employs TRBV30 and TRBJ2-7; TRBD1 matches at 7 bases. Per germline, CDR1 GTSNPN and CDR2 SVGIG (reference sequence). Trimming cost V 3 bases and J 0 bases; bases outside gene matches: 2. The CDR3 is 13 residues long. The CDR3 loop is CAWSQGVSYEQYF. The CDR3 region has the DNA TGTGCCTGGAGCCAGGGGGTCTCCTACGAGCAGTACTTC.

This clone appeared once. J is TRBJ2-1 and V is TRBV9; D unresolved. Trimming took off 4 bases at V and 9 bases at J, with 11 bases between the two ends. The CDR3 runs to 12 residues. Looked up from germline, CDR1 is SGDLS and CDR2 is YYNGEE. CDR3 bases: TGTGCCAGCAGCCCCCCCGCGTCTGAGCAGTTCTTC. Its protein product is CASSPPASEQFF.

The chain has TRBV5-5 and TRBJ2-1; 7 positions match TRBD2. The trim removed 2 bases at V and 3 bases at J, leaving 5 bases unmatched. The CDR3 is made up of 15 amino acids. The germline CDR1 and CDR2 sequences are SGHKS and YYEKEE (reference sequence). Here the CDR3 DNA reads TGTGCCAGCAGCTTACTAAGCGGGATCTACAATGAGCAGTTCTTC. Residues: CASSLLSGIYNEQFF.

The chain links TRBV5-1 to TRBJ1-1; TRBD1 matches at 7 bases. CDR3 length: 15 residues. In germline, CDR1 is SGHRS, CDR2 YFSETQ. V trimming: 3 bases; J trimming: 9 bases; junction bases outside the gene matches: 14. Here the CDR3 reads CASSSPETGFTKAFF. For the CDR3, the DNA is TGCGCCAGCAGCTCCCCGGAGACAGGGTTCACAAAAGCTTTCTTT.

The CDR3, as DNA: TGTGCCAGCAGTTCACTAGACACCTCCGGGGCCAACGTCCTGACTTTC. It is translated as CASSSLDTSGANVLTF. The rearrangement joins TRBV28 to TRBJ2-6, with D perhaps TRBD2 (5 bases). CDR3 size: 16 residues. V lost 4 bases and J lost 4, with 14 bases in between. In germline, CDR1 is MDHEN, CDR2 SYDVKM.

This clone was observed a single time. This chain links TRBV7-9 with TRBJ1-2; 9 nucleotides align to TRBD1. The CDR3 contains 14 residues. Per the germline V gene, CDR1 is SEHNR and CDR2 is FQNEAQ (reference sequence). The ends lost 5 bases at V and 8 bases at J; junction bases unmatched: 9. CDR3 in amino acids: CASSPGQGIYGYTF. The CDR3 nucleotides are TGTGCCAGCAGCCCAGGACAGGGGATATACGGCTACACCTTC.

J is TRBJ2-7 and V is TRBV7-9; TRBD1 might be the D (6 bases). Germline V gene lookup returns CDR1 SEHNR and CDR2 FQNEAQ (reference sequence). The CDR3 is 14 residues long. V shed 3 bases and J shed 6 bases, with 15 bases lying between them. The CDR3 is CASSFGRGSSEQYF. The CDR3 DNA reads as TGTGCCAGCAGCTTCGGCAGGGGCAGTAGCGAGCAGTACTTC.

The rearrangement links TRBV19 to TRBJ2-7; D is unresolved. CDR1 is LNHDA, CDR2 SQIVND, per germline (reference sequence). V was cut by 7 bases and J by 0 bases, with 10 bases left in between. The CDR3 covers 13 residues. The CDR3 DNA sequence: TGTGCCAGTAATGCAGGTAACTCCTACGAGCAGTACTTC. Translating gives CASNAGNSYEQYF.

The gene calls are TRBV12-3 or TRBV12-4 and TRBJ1-1; 7 bases are a match to TRBD1. J gave up 11 bases and V 5 bases, and 8 bases lay outside the gene matches. The length of the CDR3 is 12 residues. CDR3 in amino acids: CASSTWTGSAFF. The CDR3 DNA follows: TGTGCCAGCAGTACTTGGACAGGCTCGGCTTTCTTT.

The gene calls are TRBV11-3 and TRBJ2-1; D uncertain. CDR3 length: 15 residues. V was cut by 0 bases and J by 0 bases, with 6 bases left in between. Per the germline V gene, CDR1 is SGHNT and CDR2 is YENEEA. The CDR3, as DNA: TGTGCCAGCAGCTTAGAATTTCGCTCCTACAATGAGCAGTTCTTC. This codes for CASSLEFRSYNEQFF.

This sequence joins TRBV6-1 and TRBJ1-2, with 11 bases fitting TRBD1. CDR1 and CDR2 from the germline V gene are MNHNS and SASEGT. The CDR3 is made up of 15 amino acids. The ends lost 1 base at V and 5 bases at J; junction bases unmatched: 3. CDR3 region: CASSEGTGGGYGYTF. CDR3 nucleotide sequence: TGTGCCAGCAGTGAAGGGACAGGGGGCGGGTATGGCTACACCTTC.

The V call is TRBV2, the J call TRBJ1-5; TRBD1 might be the D (6 bases). Trimming took 6 bases from V and 3 from J, leaving 15 bases between them. The CDR3 is made up of 15 amino acids. Germline V CDR1 and CDR2: SNHLY, FYNNEI. The CDR3 region has the DNA TGTGCCAGCAGCGTACAGGGTATGAACAATCAGCCCCAGCATTTT. This sequence encodes CASSVQGMNNQPQHF.

The V gene is TRBV7-3, the J gene TRBJ2-7, with a tentative D call TRBD2 (6 bases). The germline V and J ends were trimmed by 2 bases and 1 base, with 15 bases remaining between them. The germline V gene has CDR1 SGHTA and CDR2 FQGTGA. This CDR3 has 16 amino acids. CDR3 sequence (DNA): TGTGCCAGCAGCTTATCGGGGGTCGTCGGTTCCTACGAGCAGTACTTC. This codes for CASSLSGVVGSYEQYF.

CDR3 region: CASRTGTGSYEQYF. Here the CDR3 DNA reads TGTGCCAGCAGAACCGGGACAGGGTCCTACGAGCAGTACTTC. This chain links TRBV6-5 with TRBJ2-7; TRBD1 matches at 9 bases. J gave up 1 base and V 6 bases, and 4 bases lay outside the gene matches. Germline V gives CDR1 MNHEY, CDR2 SVGAGI. The CDR3 has 14 amino acids.